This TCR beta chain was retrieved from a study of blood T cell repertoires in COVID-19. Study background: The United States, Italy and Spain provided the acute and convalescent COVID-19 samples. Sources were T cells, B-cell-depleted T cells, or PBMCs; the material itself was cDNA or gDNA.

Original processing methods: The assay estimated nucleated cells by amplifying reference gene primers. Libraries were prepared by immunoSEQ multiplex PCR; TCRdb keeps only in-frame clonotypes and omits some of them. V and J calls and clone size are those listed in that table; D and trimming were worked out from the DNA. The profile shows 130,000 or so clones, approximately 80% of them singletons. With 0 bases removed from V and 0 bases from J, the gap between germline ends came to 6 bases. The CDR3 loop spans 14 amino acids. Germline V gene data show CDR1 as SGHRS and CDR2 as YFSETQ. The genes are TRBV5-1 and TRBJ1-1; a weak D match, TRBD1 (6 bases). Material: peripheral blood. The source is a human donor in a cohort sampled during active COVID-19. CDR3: CASSLDRVNTEAFF. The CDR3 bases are TGCGCCAGCAGCTTGGACAGGGTGAACACTGAAGCTTTCTTT.